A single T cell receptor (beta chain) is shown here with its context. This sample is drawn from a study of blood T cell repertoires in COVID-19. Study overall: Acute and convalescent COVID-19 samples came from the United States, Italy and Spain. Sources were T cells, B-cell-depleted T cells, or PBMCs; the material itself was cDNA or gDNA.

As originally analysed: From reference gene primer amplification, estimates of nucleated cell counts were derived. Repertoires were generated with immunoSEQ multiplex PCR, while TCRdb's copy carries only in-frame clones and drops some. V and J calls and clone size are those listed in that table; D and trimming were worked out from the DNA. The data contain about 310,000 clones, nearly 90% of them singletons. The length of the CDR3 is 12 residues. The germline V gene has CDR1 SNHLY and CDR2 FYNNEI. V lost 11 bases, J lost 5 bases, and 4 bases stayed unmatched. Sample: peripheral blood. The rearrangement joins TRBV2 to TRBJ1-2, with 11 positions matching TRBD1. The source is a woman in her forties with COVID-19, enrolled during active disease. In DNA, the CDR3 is TGTGCCCCGGGACAGGGGGAATATGGCTACACCTTC. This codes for CAPGQGEYGYTF.